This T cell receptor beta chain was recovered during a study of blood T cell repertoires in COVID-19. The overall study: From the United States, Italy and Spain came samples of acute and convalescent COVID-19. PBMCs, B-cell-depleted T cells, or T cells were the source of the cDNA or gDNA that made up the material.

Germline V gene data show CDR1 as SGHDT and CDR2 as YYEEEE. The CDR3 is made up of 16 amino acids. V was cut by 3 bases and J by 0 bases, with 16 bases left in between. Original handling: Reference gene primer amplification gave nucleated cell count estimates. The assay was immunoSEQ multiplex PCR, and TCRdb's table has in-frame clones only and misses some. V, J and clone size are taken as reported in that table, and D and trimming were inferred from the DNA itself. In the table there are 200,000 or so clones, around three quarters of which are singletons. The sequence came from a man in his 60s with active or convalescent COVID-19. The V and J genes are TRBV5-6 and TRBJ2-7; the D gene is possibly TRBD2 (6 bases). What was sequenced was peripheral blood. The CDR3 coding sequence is TGTGCCAGCAGCTCCCGGGAGTGGGAAACCTCCTACGAGCAGTACTTC. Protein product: CASSSREWETSYEQYF. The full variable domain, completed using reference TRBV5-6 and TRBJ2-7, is DAGVTQSPTHLIKTRGQQVTLRCSPKSGHDTVSWYQQALGQGPQFIFQYYEEEERQRGNFPDRFSGHQFPNYSSELNVNALLLGDSALYLCASSSREWETSYEQYFGPGTRLTVT.